This TCR beta chain comes out of a study of blood T cell repertoires in COVID-19. Study-level information: Acute-phase and convalescent COVID-19 samples originated in the United States, Italy and Spain. T cells, B-cell-depleted T cells, or PBMCs provided the cDNA or gDNA that served as material.

CDR1 is MNHNY and CDR2 is SVGAGI in the germline V gene (reference sequence). The V and J ends lost 5 bases and 6 bases respectively, with 4 bases between them. This CDR3 is built from 10 residues. The recovered donors of Cohort 3 showed two negative PCRs, clearance, or symptom resolution. The authors' processing: Amplification with reference gene primers provided the estimates of nucleated cell counts. Sequencing was performed with immunoSEQ multiplex PCR; in TCRdb, only in-frame clones are kept and a portion is missing. The V and J calls and clone size are taken from that table; D and trimming were inferred from the DNA. The repertoire holds around 170,000 clones, about 84% seen once, with approximately 12% in the top ten.

This clonotype was obtained from a man over 45 who had recovered from COVID-19. The chain joins TRBV6-6 to TRBJ1-2; D call uncertain. The material sequenced was PBMCs or T cells enriched from blood (not recorded which). CDR3 in amino acids: CASSRDGYTF. CDR3 in DNA: TGTGCCAGCAGTAGAGATGGCTACACCTTC.